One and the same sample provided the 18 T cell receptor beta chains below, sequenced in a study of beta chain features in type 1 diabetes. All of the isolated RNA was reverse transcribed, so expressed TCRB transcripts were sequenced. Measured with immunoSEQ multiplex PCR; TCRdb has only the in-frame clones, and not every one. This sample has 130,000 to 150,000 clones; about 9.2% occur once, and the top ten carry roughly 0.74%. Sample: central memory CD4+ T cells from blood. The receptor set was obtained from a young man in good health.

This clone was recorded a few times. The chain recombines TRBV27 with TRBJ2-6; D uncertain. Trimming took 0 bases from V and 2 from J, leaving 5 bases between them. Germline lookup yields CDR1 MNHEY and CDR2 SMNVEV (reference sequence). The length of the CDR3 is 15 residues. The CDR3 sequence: CASSLSSPGANVLTF. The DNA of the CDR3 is TGTGCCAGCAGTTTATCCTCCCCTGGGGCCAACGTCCTGACTTTC.

CDR3 in DNA: TGTGCCAGCTCACCAGTTCCGGGGAACTATGGCTACACCTTC. Its protein is CASSPVPGNYGYTF. This chain uses TRBV18 with TRBJ1-2; D remains unclear. This CDR3 spans 14 amino acids. V was shortened by 2 bases and J by 2 bases, with 9 bases between the two germline ends. The V gene's germline CDR1 is KGHSH and CDR2 LQKENI.

CDR3 residues: CASSLDPPYEQYF. For the CDR3, the DNA is TGTGCCAGCAGCTTAGATCCCCCTTACGAGCAGTACTTC. The J gene is TRBJ2-7, the V gene TRBV7-2, with unresolved D. Trimming pared 1 base from V and 4 bases from J, leaving 8 bases between. The CDR3 is 13 amino acids. Germline V gene lookup returns CDR1 SGHTA and CDR2 FQGNSA. Using reference TRBV7-2 and TRBJ2-7 for the parts outside the CDR3, the full variable domain is GAGVSQSPSNKVTEKGKDVELRCDPISGHTALYWYRQSLGQGLEFLIYFQGNSAPDKSGLPSDRFSAERTGGSVSTLTIQRTQQEDSAVYLCASSLDPPYEQYFGPGTRLTVT.

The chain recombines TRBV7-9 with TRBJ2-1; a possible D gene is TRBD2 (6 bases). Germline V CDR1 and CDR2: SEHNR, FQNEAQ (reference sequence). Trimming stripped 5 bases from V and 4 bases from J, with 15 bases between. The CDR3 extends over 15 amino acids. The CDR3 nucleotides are TGTGCCAGCAGCCCCCGGGGGACGGTTTACAATGAGCAGTTCTTC. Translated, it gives CASSPRGTVYNEQFF. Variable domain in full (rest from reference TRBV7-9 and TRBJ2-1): DTGVSQNPRHKITKRGQNVTFRCDPISEHNRLYWYRQTLGQGPEFLTYFQNEAQLEKSRLLSDRFSAERPKGSFSTLEIQRTEQGDSAMYLCASSPRGTVYNEQFFGPGTRLTVL.

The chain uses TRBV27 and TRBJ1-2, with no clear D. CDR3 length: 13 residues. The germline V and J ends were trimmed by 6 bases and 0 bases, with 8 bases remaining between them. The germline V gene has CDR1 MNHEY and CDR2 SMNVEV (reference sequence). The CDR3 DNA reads TGTGCCAGCAGATCTCAGTCTAACTATGGCTACACCTTC. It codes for CASRSQSNYGYTF.

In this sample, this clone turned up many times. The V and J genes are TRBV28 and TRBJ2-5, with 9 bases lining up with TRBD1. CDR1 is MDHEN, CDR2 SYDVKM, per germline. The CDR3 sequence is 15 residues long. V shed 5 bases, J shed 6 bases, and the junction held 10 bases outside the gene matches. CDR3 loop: CASSPPGQGMQTQYF. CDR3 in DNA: TGTGCCAGCAGTCCACCGGGACAGGGTATGCAGACCCAGTACTTC.

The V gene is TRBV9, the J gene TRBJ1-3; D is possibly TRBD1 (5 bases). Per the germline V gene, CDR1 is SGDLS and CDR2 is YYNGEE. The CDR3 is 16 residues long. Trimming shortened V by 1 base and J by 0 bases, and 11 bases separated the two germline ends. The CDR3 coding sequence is TGTGCCAGCAGCGTAACAGGTGCATACTCTGGAAACACCATATATTTT. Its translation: CASSVTGAYSGNTIYF.

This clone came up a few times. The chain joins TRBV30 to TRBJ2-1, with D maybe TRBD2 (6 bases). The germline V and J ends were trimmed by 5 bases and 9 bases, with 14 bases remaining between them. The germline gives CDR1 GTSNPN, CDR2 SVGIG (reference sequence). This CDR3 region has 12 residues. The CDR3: CAWGPGGFEQFF. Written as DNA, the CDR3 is TGTGCCTGGGGCCCTGGGGGGTTTGAGCAGTTCTTC.

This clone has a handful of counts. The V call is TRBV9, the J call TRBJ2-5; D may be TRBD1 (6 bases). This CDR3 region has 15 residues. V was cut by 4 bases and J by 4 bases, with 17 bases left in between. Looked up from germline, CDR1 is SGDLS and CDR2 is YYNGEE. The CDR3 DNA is TGTGCCAGCAGCCCAGGGCAGGGGCAACGAGAGACCCAGTACTTC. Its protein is CASSPGQGQRETQYF.

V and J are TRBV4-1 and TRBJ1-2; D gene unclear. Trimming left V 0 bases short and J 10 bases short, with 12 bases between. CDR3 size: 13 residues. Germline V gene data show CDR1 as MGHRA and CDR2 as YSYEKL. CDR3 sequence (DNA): TGCGCCAGCAGCCAAGAGGCTACAGCTTCCTACACCTTC. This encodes CASSQEATASYTF.

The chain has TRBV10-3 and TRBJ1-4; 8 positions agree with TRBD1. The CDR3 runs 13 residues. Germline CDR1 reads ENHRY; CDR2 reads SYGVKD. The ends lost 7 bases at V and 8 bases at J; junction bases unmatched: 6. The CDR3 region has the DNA TGTGCCATCACGGCAGGGGGCGCAGAAAAACTGTTTTTT. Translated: CAITAGGAEKLFF.

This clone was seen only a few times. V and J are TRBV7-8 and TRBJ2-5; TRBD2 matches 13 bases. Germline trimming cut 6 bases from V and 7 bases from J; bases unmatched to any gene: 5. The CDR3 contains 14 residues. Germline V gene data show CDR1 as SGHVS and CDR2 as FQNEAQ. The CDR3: CASRRLAGGGTQYF. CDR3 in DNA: TGTGCCAGCAGGAGACTAGCGGGGGGTGGGACCCAGTACTTC.

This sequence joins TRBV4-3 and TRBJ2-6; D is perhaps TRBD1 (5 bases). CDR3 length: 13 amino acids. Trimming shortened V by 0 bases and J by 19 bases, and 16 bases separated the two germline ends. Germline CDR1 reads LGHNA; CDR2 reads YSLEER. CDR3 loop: CASSQEKGQSRTF. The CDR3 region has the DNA TGCGCCAGCAGCCAAGAAAAGGGGCAGTCCAGAACTTTC.

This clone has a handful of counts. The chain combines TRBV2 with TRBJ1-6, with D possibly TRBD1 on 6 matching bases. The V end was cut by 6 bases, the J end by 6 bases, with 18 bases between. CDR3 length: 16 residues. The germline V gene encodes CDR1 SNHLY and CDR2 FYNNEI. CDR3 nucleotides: TGTGCCAGCAGACCGCAACAGGGAAGTTTTAATTCACCCCTCCACTTT. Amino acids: CASRPQQGSFNSPLHF. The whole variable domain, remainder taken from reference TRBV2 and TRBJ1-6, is EPEVTQTPSHQVTQMGQEVILRCVPISNHLYFYWYRQILGQKVEFLVSFYNNEISEKSEIFDDQFSVERPDGSNFTLKIRSTKLEDSAMYFCASRPQQGSFNSPLHFGNGTRLTVT.

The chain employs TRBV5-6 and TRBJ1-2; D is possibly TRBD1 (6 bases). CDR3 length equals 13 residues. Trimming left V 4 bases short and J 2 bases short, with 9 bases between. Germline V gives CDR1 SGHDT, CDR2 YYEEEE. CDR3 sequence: CASSRTGNYGYTF. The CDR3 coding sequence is TGTGCCAGCAGCCGTACAGGGAACTATGGCTACACCTTC.

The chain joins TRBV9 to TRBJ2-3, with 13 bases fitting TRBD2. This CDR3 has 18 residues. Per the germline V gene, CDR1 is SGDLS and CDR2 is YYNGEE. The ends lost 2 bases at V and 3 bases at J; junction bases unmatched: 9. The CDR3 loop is CASSVTSGGAGGTDTQYF. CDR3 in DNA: TGTGCCAGCAGCGTCACTAGCGGGGGGGCCGGGGGAACAGATACGCAGTATTTT.

The CDR3 reads CASRDRGSGANVLTF. The CDR3 coding sequence is TGTGCCAGCCGGGACAGGGGATCTGGGGCCAACGTCCTGACTTTC. The J gene is TRBJ2-6, the V gene TRBV19, with 10 nucleotides matching TRBD1. CDR1 is LNHDA, CDR2 SQIVND, per germline (reference sequence). J was trimmed by 1 base and V by 9 bases; bases with no gene match: 3. The CDR3 has 15 amino acids.

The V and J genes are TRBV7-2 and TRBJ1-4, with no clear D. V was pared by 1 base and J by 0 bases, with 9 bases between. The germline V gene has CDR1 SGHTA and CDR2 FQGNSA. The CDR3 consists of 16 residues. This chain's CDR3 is CASSLVWAATNEKLFF. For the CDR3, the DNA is TGTGCCAGCAGCTTAGTTTGGGCAGCAACTAATGAAAAACTGTTTTTT. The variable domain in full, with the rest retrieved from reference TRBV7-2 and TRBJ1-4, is GAGVSQSPSNKVTEKGKDVELRCDPISGHTALYWYRQSLGQGLEFLIYFQGNSAPDKSGLPSDRFSAERTGGSVSTLTIQRTQQEDSAVYLCASSLVWAATNEKLFFGSGTQLSVL.